Listed below are T cell receptor beta chains from one sample, sequenced in a study of blood T cells in healthy people across ages. TCRdb passed the 5' RACE reads through MiXCR, listing each CDR3 protein once. The table has around 1,900,000 distinct CDR3 sequences, approximately 39% seen once. Specimen: blood. These receptors all come from a human donor in good health. CDR3s include the opening cysteine and the closing phenylalanine or tryptophan. The D gene is left open where the match is weak. Rows give clone size only sometimes, using once, few, many, or a class for an expanded clone.

D gene: TRBD2
clone size: .
V gene: TRBV7-8
J gene: TRBJ2-5
CDR3 DNA: TGTGCCAGCAGACCAGGACTAGCTTTCGGAGAGACCCAGTACTTC
CDR3 protein: CASRPGLAFGETQYF

D gene: TRBD2
clone size: .
V gene: TRBV7-9
J gene: TRBJ2-3
CDR3 DNA: TGTGCCAGCAGCCCCTCCGGGACTAGGGCATACACAGATACGCAGTATTTT
CDR3 protein: CASSPSGTRAYTDTQYF

D gene: TRBD2
clone size: .
V gene: TRBV3-1
J gene: TRBJ2-1
CDR3 DNA: TGTGCCAGCAGAACTAGCGGGGTTTACAATGAGCAGTTCTTC
CDR3 protein: CASRTSGVYNEQFF

D gene: .
clone size: .
V gene: TRBV27
J gene: TRBJ1-2
CDR3 DNA: TGTGCCACCGAGGGTGGCGATGGCTACACCTTC
CDR3 protein: CATEGGDGYTF

D gene: .
clone size: .
V gene: TRBV7-2
J gene: TRBJ1-3
CDR3 DNA: TGTGCCAGCAGCTTGATCCAGTCTGGAAACACCATATATTTT
CDR3 protein: CASSLIQSGNTIYF

D gene: TRBD1
clone size: few
V gene: TRBV4-2
J gene: TRBJ1-1
CDR3 DNA: TGTGCCAGCAGTCTACGGACCGGGACAGGGGTTTCAGCTTTCTTT
CDR3 protein: CASSLRTGTGVSAFF

D gene: .
clone size: few
V gene: TRBV28
J gene: TRBJ2-1
CDR3 DNA: TGTGCCACCAGCCCTAGGGGTTCGAATGAGCAGTTCTTC
CDR3 protein: CATSPRGSNEQFF

D gene: .
clone size: few
V gene: TRBV2
J gene: TRBJ1-2
CDR3 DNA: TGTGCCAGCCTCCCTTCGTCAGGTATAGGCTATGGCTACACCTTC
CDR3 protein: CASLPSSGIGYGYTF

D gene: .
clone size: few
V gene: TRBV12-3/TRBV12-4
J gene: TRBJ1-1
CDR3 DNA: TGTGCCAGCAGTTTTTGCCTTAACACTGAAGCTTTCTTT
CDR3 protein: CASSFCLNTEAFF

D gene: .
clone size: .
V gene: TRBV2
J gene: TRBJ2-7
CDR3 DNA: TGTGCCGTAACGACGAAAGGTTCCTACGAGCAGTACTTC
CDR3 protein: CAVTTKGSYEQYF

D gene: .
clone size: .
V gene: TRBV20-1
J gene: TRBJ2-1
CDR3 DNA: TGCACTTCCTCGCCTGCGGGGTCTTACAATGAGCAGTTCTTC
CDR3 protein: CTSSPAGSYNEQFF

D gene: .
clone size: .
V gene: TRBV7-2
J gene: TRBJ2-1
CDR3 DNA: TGTGCCAGCAGTACCATAAGTAGAGGCCCCTACAATGAGCAGTTCTTC
CDR3 protein: CASSTISRGPYNEQFF

D gene: .
clone size: .
V gene: TRBV4-1
J gene: TRBJ1-1
CDR3 DNA: TGCGCCAGCAGCCAAGATGGGCAGGTGAACACTGAAGCTTTCTTT
CDR3 protein: CASSQDGQVNTEAFF

D gene: .
clone size: few
V gene: TRBV20-1
J gene: TRBJ2-5
CDR3 DNA: TGCAGTGCTCCCCCGGGACCCCCTTCAGAGACCCAGTACTTC
CDR3 protein: CSAPPGPPSETQYF

D gene: .
clone size: few
V gene: TRBV10-3
J gene: TRBJ2-7
CDR3 DNA: TGTGCCATCAGTGAGGGCAGATCCTACGAGCAGTACTTC
CDR3 protein: CAISEGRSYEQYF

D gene: .
clone size: .
V gene: TRBV20-1
J gene: TRBJ1-5
CDR3 DNA: TGCAGTGCTAGAGTGACGAGCAATCAGCCCCGGCATTTT
CDR3 protein: CSARVTSNQPRHF

D gene: TRBD1
clone size: few
V gene: TRBV29-1
J gene: TRBJ1-1
CDR3 DNA: TGCAGCGTTTCTCAGGGGGCAGGTGAAGCTTTCTTT
CDR3 protein: CSVSQGAGEAFF

D gene: .
clone size: .
V gene: TRBV20-1
J gene: TRBJ2-5
CDR3 DNA: TGCAGTGCTCGCCCGACAGGGAGGGAACGAGAGACCCAGTACTTC
CDR3 protein: CSARPTGRERETQYF

D gene: .
clone size: .
V gene: TRBV9
J gene: TRBJ1-1
CDR3 DNA: TGTGCCAGCAGCACCCACGGGCAGGAGAACACTGAAGCTTTCTTT
CDR3 protein: CASSTHGQENTEAFF

D gene: .
clone size: few
V gene: TRBV6-5
J gene: TRBJ1-1
CDR3 DNA: TGTGCCAGCATCCCGGGGGGCGGTATCACTGAAGCTTTCTTT
CDR3 protein: CASIPGGGITEAFF

D gene: TRBD1
clone size: many
V gene: TRBV4-1
J gene: TRBJ1-2
CDR3 DNA: TGCGCCAGTTCAGGGGGTGTCTATGGCTACACCTTC
CDR3 protein: CASSGGVYGYTF

D gene: .
clone size: many
V gene: TRBV4-2
J gene: TRBJ1-2
CDR3 DNA: TGTGCCAGCAGCCAAGATACGCTTGGCTACACCTTC
CDR3 protein: CASSQDTLGYTF

D gene: .
clone size: few
V gene: TRBV29-1
J gene: TRBJ1-2
CDR3 DNA: TGCAGCTTTGGCACAGCGACCTATGGCTACACCTTC
CDR3 protein: CSFGTATYGYTF

D gene: .
clone size: once
V gene: TRBV13
J gene: TRBJ1-2
CDR3 DNA: TGTGCCAGCAGCTCGGACCTGGACTTCTACCATGGCTACACCTTC
CDR3 protein: CASSSDLDFYHGYTF

D gene: .
clone size: .
V gene: TRBV27
J gene: TRBJ2-1
CDR3 DNA: TGTGCCAGCAGTATTCTAGCCTACAATGAGCAGTTCTTC
CDR3 protein: CASSILAYNEQFF

D gene: TRBD1
clone size: many
V gene: TRBV9
J gene: TRBJ1-5
CDR3 DNA: TGTGCCAGACATAGAGGGGAGATCTCACGGGGGGACAGGGTGCGCAATCAGCCCCAGCATTTT
CDR3 protein: CARHRGEISRGDRVRNQPQHF

D gene: TRBD2
clone size: once
V gene: TRBV11-1
J gene: TRBJ2-7
CDR3 DNA: TGTGCCAGCAGCTTAACCGGGACTAGCGGACTCTACGAGCAGTACTTC
CDR3 protein: CASSLTGTSGLYEQYF